This T cell receptor (beta chain) originates from a study of early T cells in non-severe SARS-CoV-2 infection. Study background: Bulk RNA isolated from unsorted whole blood underwent sequencing; chains were not paired.

This clonotype was counted between two and nine times. There are 15 residues in the CDR3. CDR1 is SEHNR, CDR2 FQNEAQ, per germline (reference sequence). V was trimmed by 5 bases and J by 2 bases, leaving 16 bases between them. In TCRdb, the 5' RACE reads were re-called with MiXCR into one record per CDR3 protein. The sample gives approximately 71,000 distinct CDR3 sequences, approximately 12% of which show up once; 3.5% to 5.5% is in the top ten. This TCR was sampled from an adult who was a healthcare worker with PCR-confirmed SARS-CoV-2 infection or an uninfected control (not recorded which). V usage is TRBV7-9 and J usage is TRBJ2-7; D may correspond to TRBD1 or TRBD2 (5 bases each). Sequences were obtained from whole blood. The DNA of the CDR3 is TGTGCCAGCAGCCCCACGGGGACGTTGACCTACGAGCAGTACTTC. This gives the protein CASSPTGTLTYEQYF.